This paragraph covers one TCR beta chain sequence. The entry originates in a study of blood T cell repertoires in COVID-19. Turning to the study itself: Samples representing acute and convalescent COVID-19 were sourced from the United States, Italy and Spain. PBMCs, B-cell-depleted T cells, or T cells provided the cDNA or gDNA that made up the material.

In the study's own analysis: Amplification from reference gene primers served as the basis for estimated nucleated cell counts. Assay: immunoSEQ multiplex PCR; the TCRdb copy retains only in-frame clones and omits some. V and J calls and clone size are as listed in that table; D and trimming were resolved from the DNA. The profile shows around 40,000 clones, around 90% of them singletons. The V and J ends lost 3 bases and 0 bases, in that order; junction bases with no gene match: 10. CDR1 is LNHDA and CDR2 is SQIVND in the germline V gene (reference sequence). CDR3 length: 18 amino acids. Sequenced material: peripheral blood. The sequence was collected from a man aged 45-65 years with active COVID-19. The chain is built from TRBV19 and TRBJ2-1, with 8 nucleotides matching TRBD1. CDR3 sequence (DNA): TGTGCCAGTAGTATGGTTCGGGACAGGCTTTCCTCCTACAATGAGCAGTTCTTC. This gives the protein CASSMVRDRLSSYNEQFF. Full variable domain (rest looked up from reference TRBV19 and TRBJ2-1): DGGITQSPKYLFRKEGQNVTLSCEQNLNHDAMYWYRQDPGQGLRLIYYSQIVNDFQKGDIAEGYSVSREKKESFPLTVTSAQKNPTAFYLCASSMVRDRLSSYNEQFFGPGTRLTVL.